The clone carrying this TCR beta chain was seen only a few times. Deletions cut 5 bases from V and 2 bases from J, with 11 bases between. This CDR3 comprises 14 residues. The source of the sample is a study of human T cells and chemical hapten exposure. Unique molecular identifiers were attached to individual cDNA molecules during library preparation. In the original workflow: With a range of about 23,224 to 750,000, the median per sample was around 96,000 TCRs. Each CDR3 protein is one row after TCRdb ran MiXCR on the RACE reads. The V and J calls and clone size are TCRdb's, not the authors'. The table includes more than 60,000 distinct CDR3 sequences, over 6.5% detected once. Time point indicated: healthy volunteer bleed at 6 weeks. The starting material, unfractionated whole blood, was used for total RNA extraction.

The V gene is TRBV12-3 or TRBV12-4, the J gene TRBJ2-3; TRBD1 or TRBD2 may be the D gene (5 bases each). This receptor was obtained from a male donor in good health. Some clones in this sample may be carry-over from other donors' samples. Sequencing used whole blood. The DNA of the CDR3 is TGTGCCAGCAGTCGGGACCGCGACACAGATACGCAGTATTTT. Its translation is CASSRDRDTDTQYF.